This entry describes one TCR beta chain. The CDR3 covers 16 residues. CDR1 and CDR2 (germline): MNHEY, SMNVEV (reference sequence). J was trimmed by 1 base and V by 4 bases; bases with no gene match: 6. Methods used by the authors: Estimates of nucleated cell counts were drawn from the amplification of reference gene primers. Assay used: immunoSEQ multiplex PCR; TCRdb lists only in-frame clones, some missing. The DNA gave D and trimming, while V, J and clone size come from that table. The sample includes 85,000 to 90,000 clones, about 89% of them seen just once. The sample is drawn from a study of blood T cell repertoires in COVID-19.

The sequencing input was peripheral blood. The V and J genes are TRBV27 and TRBJ2-7, with 11 bases that match TRBD2. The TCR was taken from a human donor in a cohort sampled during active COVID-19. The CDR3 nucleotides are TGTGCCAGCAGTTCCCAGACTAGCGGGATGTCCTACGAGCAGTACTTC. It encodes CASSSQTSGMSYEQYF.